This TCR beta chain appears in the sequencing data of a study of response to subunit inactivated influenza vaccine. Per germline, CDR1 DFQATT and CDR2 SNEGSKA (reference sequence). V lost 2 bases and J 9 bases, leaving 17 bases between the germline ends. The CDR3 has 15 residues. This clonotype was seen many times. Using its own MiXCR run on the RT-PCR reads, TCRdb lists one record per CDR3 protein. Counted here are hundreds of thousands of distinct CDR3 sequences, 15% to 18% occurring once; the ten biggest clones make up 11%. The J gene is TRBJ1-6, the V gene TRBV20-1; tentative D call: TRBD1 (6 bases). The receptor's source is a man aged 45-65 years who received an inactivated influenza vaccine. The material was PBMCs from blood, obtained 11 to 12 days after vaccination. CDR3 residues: CSARTQGTGGSPLHF. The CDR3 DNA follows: TGCAGTGCTAGAACCCAGGGGACGGGGGGTTCACCCCTCCACTTT.